A single TCR beta chain is shown here with its context. The sample is drawn from a study of T cell repertoires in cytomegalovirus infection. TCRdb independently ran MiXCR on the reads; one entry per CDR3 protein. The sample contains hundreds of thousands of distinct CDR3 sequences, about a sixth of which appear only once. Trimming removed 8 bases from V and 6 bases from J, with 20 bases in between. This CDR3 has 15 amino acids. Per the germline V gene, CDR1 is LNHDA and CDR2 is SQIVND (reference sequence). This chain joins TRBV19 and TRBJ2-1; perhaps D is TRBD1 or TRBD2 (7 bases each). The sequence was collected from a human donor in good health (CMV status not recorded). Some clones in this sample may be carry-over from other donors' samples. What was sequenced was PBMCs. CDR3 amino acids: CASHPGGAGRNEQFF. The CDR3 DNA reads TGTGCCAGTCACCCAGGGGGGGCCGGACGCAATGAGCAGTTCTTC.